Following are 26 T cell receptor beta chains from one sample sequenced in a study of monozygotic twins with inflammatory bowel disease. With the 5' RACE reads reprocessed, TCRdb shows one record per CDR3 protein and no DNA. The sample holds some 160,000 distinct CDR3 sequences. The material sequenced was blood. Receptors originate from a human donor with ulcerative colitis or Crohn's disease, or a healthy co-twin of an affected twin (not recorded which).

This sequence joins TRBV27 and TRBJ2-1. The germline V gene has CDR1 MNHEY and CDR2 SMNVEV (reference sequence). CDR3 length: 14 residues. Here the CDR3 reads CASSRRDSYNEQFF.

V and J are TRBV25-1 and TRBJ2-1; TCRdb gives TRBD2 as the D gene, but with no DNA this cannot be confirmed. There are 15 residues in the CDR3. Germline V gene lookup returns CDR1 MGHDK and CDR2 SYGVNS. The CDR3 region is CASSSGDPPWNEQFF.

The chain recombines TRBV29-1 with TRBJ2-7; the TCRdb call, TRBD1, lacks DNA for checking. The germline gives CDR1 SQVTM, CDR2 ANQGSEA. CDR3 length: 15 amino acids. The CDR3: CSAEIPARPLYEQYF.

The chain combines TRBV7-2 with TRBJ1-4; checking the TCRdb D call of TRBD1 is not possible without DNA. This CDR3 comprises 13 residues. In germline, CDR1 is SGHTA, CDR2 FQGNSA. CDR3 in amino acids: CASLKGGKEKLFF. Supplemented by reference TRBV7-2 and TRBJ1-4, the full variable domain reads GAGVSQSPSNKVTEKGKDVELRCDPISGHTALYWYRQSLGQGLEFLIYFQGNSAPDKSGLPSDRFSAERTGGSVSTLTIQRTQQEDSAVYLCASLKGGKEKLFFGSGTQLSVL.

This chain uses TRBV11-2 with TRBJ1-1. The germline CDR1 and CDR2 sequences are SGHAT and FQNNGV. The CDR3 sequence is 13 residues long. Here the CDR3 reads CASSLDGRVRAFF.

The V and J genes are TRBV19 and TRBJ2-2; TCRdb proposes TRBD2, but this gene call is untestable without DNA. The CDR3 runs 14 residues. Germline V gives CDR1 LNHDA, CDR2 SQIVND (reference sequence). The CDR3 is CASRIQGGTGELFF.

The rearrangement links TRBV19 to TRBJ2-3; TCRdb lists TRBD1, though no DNA is available to test this call. Germline CDR1 and CDR2: LNHDA and SQIVND (reference sequence). This CDR3 contains 14 residues. Here the CDR3 reads CASKKMQGVDTQYF.

CDR3 sequence reads: CASRASSDTQYF. This rearrangement joins TRBV5-1 to TRBJ2-3; TCRdb's D call, TRBD2, is unchecked because there is no DNA. This CDR3 has 12 residues. CDR1 SGHRS and CDR2 YFSETQ come from the germline V gene.

The chain combines TRBV3-1 with TRBJ2-7; TCRdb proposes TRBD2, but this gene call is untestable without DNA. CDR3 length: 13 amino acids. CDR1 LGHDT and CDR2 YNNKEL come from the germline V gene (reference sequence). CDR3 region: CASSHREVTEQYF.

The CDR3 reads CASSLDAGASYEQYF. The chain links TRBV12-3 or TRBV12-4 to TRBJ2-7; the D call of TRBD1 rests on TCRdb alone, since no DNA is present to check it. This CDR3 has 15 residues.

The chain joins TRBV29-1 to TRBJ2-5. The CDR3 is made up of 13 amino acids. Germline V CDR1 and CDR2: SQVTM, ANQGSEA. Here the CDR3 reads CSVKTGNQETQYF.

The chain joins TRBV28 to TRBJ2-7. The germline CDR1 and CDR2 sequences are MDHEN and SYDVKM. The CDR3 loop spans 12 amino acids. This CDR3 reads CASSLMGWEQYF.

The rearrangement uses TRBV7-2 and TRBJ2-1; TCRdb indicates TRBD2, and absent DNA this call remains unverified. The CDR3 has 15 amino acids. CDR1 is SGHTA, CDR2 FQGNSA, per germline. The CDR3 reads CASSFPGLAGNEQFF.

This sequence joins TRBV29-1 and TRBJ2-1. CDR1 is SQVTM and CDR2 is ANQGSEA in the germline V gene. The CDR3 spans 13 residues. CDR3 protein: CSSSLPNYNEQFF.

The rearrangement joins TRBV20-1 to TRBJ2-5; TCRdb lists TRBD2, though no DNA is available to test this call. Germline V gives CDR1 DFQATT, CDR2 SNEGSKA (reference sequence). The CDR3 has 15 amino acids. CDR3: CSALASGRFEETQYF.

The chain has TRBV20-1 and TRBJ2-5; the D gene TCRdb calls, TRBD1, cannot be checked with no DNA. CDR1 is DFQATT and CDR2 is SNEGSKA in the germline V gene (reference sequence). The CDR3 covers 13 residues. The CDR3 spells CSAGRTDRETQYF.

This chain links TRBV6-2 or TRBV6-3 with TRBJ1-1. The CDR3 runs 12 residues. Germline CDR1 is MNHEY and CDR2 is SVGEGT. CDR3 in amino acids: CASSYSDTEAFF.

The V call is TRBV20-1, the J call TRBJ2-7; the TRBD2 assignment by TCRdb is unverifiable without DNA. The germline V gene has CDR1 DFQATT and CDR2 SNEGSKA (reference sequence). This CDR3 region has 18 residues. This CDR3 reads CSARDGLSGAGAPYEQYF.

The V and J genes are TRBV7-3 and TRBJ2-2; TCRdb's D call, TRBD2, is unchecked because there is no DNA. This CDR3 has 18 amino acids. The germline V gene encodes CDR1 SGHTA and CDR2 FQGTGA. The CDR3 here is CASSPGLASTQGTGELFF.

J is TRBJ1-1 and V is TRBV10-3; TCRdb's assignment of TRBD1 cannot be checked, as there is no DNA. Looked up from germline, CDR1 is ENHRY and CDR2 is SYGVKD. The CDR3 runs to 15 residues. This CDR3 is CAISESKPPNTEAFF.

The chain is built from TRBV6-2 or TRBV6-3 and TRBJ2-3; the D call of TRBD2 rests on TCRdb alone, since no DNA is present to check it. The CDR3 runs to 15 residues. The V gene's germline CDR1 is MNHEY and CDR2 SVGEGT. The CDR3 loop reads CASSYYSSLTDTQYF.

The chain uses TRBV12-3 or TRBV12-4 and TRBJ2-2. CDR3 length equals 15 residues. The CDR3 region is CASSLREPNTGELFF.

The rearrangement links TRBV20-1 to TRBJ2-4. There are 12 residues in the CDR3. Germline V CDR1 and CDR2: DFQATT, SNEGSKA (reference sequence). CDR3 loop: CSAAGLLNIQYF.

This chain connects TRBV30 to TRBJ1-2; with no DNA, the TCRdb D assignment of TRBD1 cannot be verified. The CDR3 is 16 amino acids. Germline V gene sequence: CDR1 GTSNPN, CDR2 SVGIG (reference sequence). CDR3 residues: CAWKDLTGSPVGGYTF.

The chain employs TRBV6-6 and TRBJ2-1. The germline CDR1 and CDR2 sequences are MNHNY and SVGAGI (reference sequence). This CDR3 has 14 residues. The CDR3 loop is CASSYSGSYNEQFF.

V is TRBV29-1 and J is TRBJ1-1. This CDR3 contains 13 residues. Germline V gene lookup returns CDR1 SQVTM and CDR2 ANQGSEA. The CDR3 reads CSAWVGGYTEAFF.